This T cell receptor (beta chain) came from a study of T cells after posttransplantation cyclophosphamide. General study results and limits: Recipient CMV seropositivity and CMV reactivation strongly tracked TRB clonality. TRB overlap between skin or GI tissue T cells and blood was limited. Donor CD8+ memory clones often dominated recipient blood repertoires at later times.

Assay used: immunoSEQ multiplex PCR; TCRdb lists only in-frame clones, some missing. The sample gives tens of thousands of clones, roughly nine tenths of which show up once; 2.5% to 4% is in the top ten. The CDR3 length is 16 residues. Germline assignment: CDR1 SGHTA and CDR2 FQGTGA. V was trimmed by 1 base and J by 7 bases, leaving 19 bases between them. About this clone itself: The antigen is not known.

This receptor was identified in a woman aged 45-59 years in good health and a related stem cell transplant donor. The specimen was PBMCs. The chain combines TRBV7-3 with TRBJ2-5, with D perhaps matching TRBD2 (6 bases). The CDR3 loop is CASSLNPSKGGGTQYF. The CDR3 DNA follows: TGTGCCAGCAGCTTAAATCCTTCAAAGGGAGGAGGGACCCAGTACTTC.